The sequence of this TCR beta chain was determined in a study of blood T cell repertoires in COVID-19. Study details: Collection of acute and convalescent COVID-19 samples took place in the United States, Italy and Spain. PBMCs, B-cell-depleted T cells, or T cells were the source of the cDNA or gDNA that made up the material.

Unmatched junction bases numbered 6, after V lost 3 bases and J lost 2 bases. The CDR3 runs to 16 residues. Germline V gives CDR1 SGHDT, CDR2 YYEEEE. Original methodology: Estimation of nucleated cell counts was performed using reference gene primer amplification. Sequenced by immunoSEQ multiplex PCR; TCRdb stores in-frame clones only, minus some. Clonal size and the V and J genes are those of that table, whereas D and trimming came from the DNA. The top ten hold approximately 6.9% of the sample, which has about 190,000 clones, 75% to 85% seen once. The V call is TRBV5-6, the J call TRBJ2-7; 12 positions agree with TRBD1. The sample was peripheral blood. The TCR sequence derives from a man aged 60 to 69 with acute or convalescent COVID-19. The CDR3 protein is CASSWGTGGKTYEQYF. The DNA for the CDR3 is TGTGCCAGCAGCTGGGGGACAGGGGGCAAGACCTACGAGCAGTACTTC.